The 29 T cell receptor beta chains in this list originate from one sample, sequenced in a study of T cells after posttransplantation cyclophosphamide. The repertoire was sequenced with immunoSEQ multiplex PCR; TCRdb's copy has only in-frame clones and lacks some. There are some 33,000 clones in the sample; about 91% occur only once, and 0.1% lies in the top ten. Cells defined as naive were viable CD3+CD4+ or CD3+CD8+ and CCR7+CD45RA+CD45RO-CD95-CD27+CD28+. Sequencing was carried out using naive CD4+ T cells sorted from blood. The receptor set was obtained from a man aged 25 to 40 in good health and a related stem cell transplant donor.

This clone was recorded only once. The chain is built from TRBV5-6 and TRBJ2-2; 9 nucleotides line up with TRBD2. J was trimmed by 4 bases and V by 1 base; bases with no gene match: 8. The CDR3 runs to 17 residues. Looked up from germline, CDR1 is SGHDT and CDR2 is YYEEEE. This CDR3 is CASSLSAGGAFTGELFF. The CDR3 bases are TGTGCCAGCAGCTTGTCGGCGGGGGGGGCATTCACCGGGGAGCTGTTTTTT.

This rearrangement joins TRBV7-9 to TRBJ1-6; the D is unclear. CDR1 SEHNR and CDR2 FQNEAQ come from the germline V gene (reference sequence). V lost 6 bases and J lost 14, with 17 bases in between. This CDR3 has 13 residues. The CDR3 spells CASSLLEPSTLHF. The CDR3 DNA reads as TGTGCCAGCAGTTTATTGGAGCCGTCGACCCTCCACTTT.

The chain links TRBV7-2 to TRBJ2-7; 8 bases align to TRBD2. Germline V gene data show CDR1 as SGHTA and CDR2 as FQGNSA. The CDR3 contains 17 residues. V trimming: 1 base; J trimming: 4 bases; junction bases outside the gene matches: 12. The CDR3 spells CASSLVGRVRREYEQYF. CDR3 sequence (DNA): TGTGCCAGCAGCTTAGTCGGGAGGGTTCGACGAGAGTACGAGCAGTACTTC.

The chain has TRBV7-2 and TRBJ2-5; tentative D call: TRBD1 (5 bases). Germline V gene data show CDR1 as SGHTA and CDR2 as FQGNSA. Trimming stripped 6 bases from V and 9 bases from J, with 17 bases between. This CDR3 has 13 amino acids. The CDR3 sequence is CASRSTGAVAQYF. DNA for the CDR3: TGTGCCAGCAGGTCGACTGGGGCTGTGGCCCAGTACTTC.

The V call is TRBV7-9, the J call TRBJ2-7, with TRBD1 matching 8 bases. CDR1 and CDR2 from the germline V gene are SEHNR and FQNEAQ (reference sequence). The CDR3 runs 15 residues. After removal of 3 bases from V and 7 bases from J, the junction contained 11 bases not matched to a gene. CDR3 nucleotide sequence: TGTGCCAGCAGCTTGGGGGAACCGGGACAGGTAGAGCAGTACTTC. This gives the protein CASSLGEPGQVEQYF.

The chain employs TRBV7-2 and TRBJ2-7; 8 nucleotides line up with TRBD2. V trimming: 4 bases; J trimming: 5 bases; junction bases outside the gene matches: 7. CDR1 is SGHTA, CDR2 FQGNSA, per germline. The CDR3 is 14 residues long. The CDR3 DNA reads TGTGCCAGCAGCTCTCAAAGCGGGGGTGACGAGCAGTACTTC. This gives the protein CASSSQSGGDEQYF.

CDR3 sequence (DNA): TGTGCCAGCAGTTTATATGGGGGGGCGCGGATCACTGAAGCTTTCTTT. It yields the protein CASSLYGGARITEAFF. The rearrangement joins TRBV28 to TRBJ1-1; perhaps TRBD1 as D (6 bases). V lost 1 base to trimming and J lost 4 bases, with 16 bases between them. From germline, CDR1 is MDHEN and CDR2 SYDVKM. CDR3 length: 16 residues.

The chain has TRBV29-1 and TRBJ1-5; D ambiguous. There are 13 residues in the CDR3. The germline V gene encodes CDR1 SQVTM and CDR2 ANQGSEA. Trimming shortened V by 7 bases and J by 4 bases, and 14 bases separated the two germline ends. CDR3 region: CSASDSWNQPQHF. The CDR3 DNA sequence: TGCAGCGCCTCCGACTCCTGGAATCAGCCCCAGCATTTT. Full variable domain (outside the CDR3, taken from reference TRBV29-1 and TRBJ1-5): SAVISQKPSRDICQRGTSLTIQCQVDSQVTMMFWYRQQPGQSLTLIATANQGSEATYESGFVIDKFPISRPNLTFSTLTVSNMSPEDSSIYLCSASDSWNQPQHFGDGTRLSIL.

This chain links TRBV7-3 with TRBJ2-5, with unresolved D. This CDR3 spans 13 amino acids. V was shortened by 5 bases and J by 2 bases, with 9 bases between the two germline ends. Germline CDR1 SGHTA, CDR2 FQGTGA. DNA for the CDR3: TGTGCCAGCAGCCCGTCGCTACAAGAGACCCAGTACTTC. Translated, it gives CASSPSLQETQYF.

The chain couples TRBV19 to TRBJ1-1; maybe TRBD1 (5 bases). This CDR3 region has 14 residues. Germline loops: CDR1 LNHDA, CDR2 SQIVND (reference sequence). With 2 bases removed from V and 0 bases from J, the gap between germline ends came to 7 bases. In DNA form, the CDR3 reads TGTGCCAGTAGTATATTCAGGGTGAACACTGAAGCTTTCTTT. Its protein is CASSIFRVNTEAFF.

Only one count was recorded for this clone. The chain has TRBV11-2 and TRBJ2-6; no reliable D call. Germline V lookup: CDR1 SGHAT, CDR2 FQNNGV. CDR3 size: 15 residues. The ends were cut back, 0 bases at V and 2 bases at J, with 5 bases in the middle. CDR3 sequence: CASSLDNPGANVLTF. DNA of the CDR3: TGTGCCAGCAGCTTAGATAATCCTGGGGCCAACGTCCTGACTTTC.

This chain joins TRBV7-9 and TRBJ2-1, with D possibly TRBD1 on 6 matching bases. Germline CDR1 and CDR2: SEHNR and FQNEAQ (reference sequence). V shed 0 bases and J shed 10 bases, with 13 bases lying between them. The CDR3 sequence is 14 residues long. In DNA form, the CDR3 reads TGTGCCAGCAGCTTAGCTGGACAGCCGTGGGAGCAGTTCTTC. As protein: CASSLAGQPWEQFF.

The rearrangement joins TRBV6-1 to TRBJ1-6, with a weak D call TRBD1 (6 bases). From germline, CDR1 is MNHNS and CDR2 SASEGT. CDR3 length: 14 amino acids. Trimming took 5 bases from V and 10 from J, leaving 15 bases between them. The CDR3 nucleotides are TGTGCCAGCAGTTTCGGATCCCAGGGGTCACCCCTCCACTTT. This encodes CASSFGSQGSPLHF.

This clone has just one count. The chain is built from TRBV9 and TRBJ1-1, with D possibly being TRBD1 (6 bases). In germline, CDR1 is SGDLS, CDR2 YYNGEE. The CDR3 covers 19 residues. Trimming took off 4 bases at V and 3 bases at J, with 28 bases between the two ends. The CDR3 here is CASSPQVGGNGNVDTEAFF. CDR3 bases: TGTGCCAGCAGCCCCCAAGTAGGGGGTAACGGGAACGTGGACACTGAAGCTTTCTTT. The full variable domain, rest sourced from reference TRBV9 and TRBJ1-1, is DSGVTQTPKHLITATGQRVTLRCSPRSGDLSVYWYQQSLDQGLQFLIQYYNGEERAKGNILERFSAQQFPDLHSELNLSSLELGDSALYFCASSPQVGGNGNVDTEAFFGQGTRLTVV.

CDR3 DNA sequence: TGTGCCAGCAGTTCCGGGACAGCTGATGGCTACACCTTC. Protein: CASSSGTADGYTF. The J gene is TRBJ1-2, the V gene TRBV28; 7 bases line up with TRBD1. This CDR3 is built from 13 residues. Germline-derived CDR1 and CDR2 are MDHEN and SYDVKM. Trimming took 4 bases from V and 6 from J; bases not matched to a gene: 5.

This rearrangement joins TRBV5-6 to TRBJ2-3, with TRBD1 matching over 11 bases. V shed 0 bases, J shed 5 bases, and the junction held 2 bases outside the gene matches. This CDR3 contains 15 residues. Germline V gene sequence: CDR1 SGHDT, CDR2 YYEEEE. CDR3 residues: CASSLGTGGLDTQYF. For the CDR3, the DNA is TGTGCCAGCAGCTTGGGGACAGGGGGCTTAGATACGCAGTATTTT.

This sequence joins TRBV9 and TRBJ2-3; D ambiguous. Between the trimmed V and J ends, which lost 1 base and 5 bases, there was a span of 5 bases. Looked up from germline, CDR1 is SGDLS and CDR2 is YYNGEE. The CDR3 consists of 12 residues. The CDR3 DNA follows: TGTGCCAGCAGCGTATCGGGAGATACGCAGTATTTT. It is translated as CASSVSGDTQYF. Based on the CDR3 plus reference TRBV9 and TRBJ2-3, the full variable domain is DSGVTQTPKHLITATGQRVTLRCSPRSGDLSVYWYQQSLDQGLQFLIQYYNGEERAKGNILERFSAQQFPDLHSELNLSSLELGDSALYFCASSVSGDTQYFGPGTRLTVL.

The CDR3 coding sequence is TGTGCCAGCAGCATCGTTGGGGACAGGGTAACCGGGGAGCTGTTTTTT. Residues: CASSIVGDRVTGELFF. The chain carries TRBV5-6 and TRBJ2-2; 9 nucleotides agree with TRBD1. V dropped 4 bases and J dropped 5; count of bases not matched to a gene: 9. Germline V lookup: CDR1 SGHDT, CDR2 YYEEEE. The CDR3 totals 16 residues.

The genes are TRBV9 and TRBJ2-3; the D gene is possibly TRBD1 (5 bases). V was trimmed by 0 bases and J by 0 bases, leaving 11 bases between them. The germline CDR1 and CDR2 sequences are SGDLS and YYNGEE. The CDR3 has 16 amino acids. The CDR3: CASSVGTDISTDTQYF. The CDR3 nucleotides are TGTGCCAGCAGCGTAGGAACGGACATTAGCACAGATACGCAGTATTTT.

The CDR3 nucleotides read TGTGCCACGAGCGGGGGGCTGAACACCGGGGAGCTGTTTTTT. This encodes CATSGGLNTGELFF. The chain carries TRBV5-4 and TRBJ2-2; 9 bases map to TRBD2. V lost 9 bases to trimming and J lost 1 base; unmatched junction nucleotides: 4. The CDR3 extends over 14 amino acids. In germline, CDR1 is SGHNT, CDR2 YYREEE (reference sequence).

The chain is built from TRBV5-1 and TRBJ1-6; the D is unclear. This CDR3 region has 19 residues. Germline assignment: CDR1 SGHRS and CDR2 YFSETQ. V was clipped by 0 bases and J by 2 bases, with 18 bases between them. CDR3 residues: CASSLVFASDETYNSPLHF. The DNA of the CDR3 is TGCGCCAGCAGCTTGGTGTTCGCCAGCGACGAAACCTATAATTCACCCCTCCACTTT.

The V call is TRBV6-5, the J call TRBJ1-2; 11 positions agree with TRBD1. The germline CDR1 and CDR2 sequences are MNHEY and SVGAGI. After removal of 7 bases from V and 5 bases from J, the junction contained 6 bases not matched to a gene. The CDR3 loop spans 14 amino acids. CDR3 sequence: CASKRGQGAYGYTF. The CDR3 DNA is TGTGCCAGCAAACGCGGACAGGGGGCTTATGGCTACACCTTC.

The rearrangement joins TRBV7-6 to TRBJ2-5; 10 nucleotides align to TRBD2. Germline V gene lookup returns CDR1 SGHVS and CDR2 FNYEAQ. The CDR3 consists of 16 residues. The ends lost 5 bases at V and 3 bases at J; junction bases unmatched: 9. The CDR3 DNA reads TGTGCCAGCAGCCGCTTGCCTAGCGGGGGTGAAGAGACCCAGTACTTC. Protein sequence: CASSRLPSGGEETQYF.

V and J are TRBV29-1 and TRBJ2-1, with D possibly TRBD1 on 6 matching bases. V was clipped by 3 bases and J by 3 bases, with 9 bases between them. The CDR3 runs to 13 residues. Looked up from germline, CDR1 is SQVTM and CDR2 is ANQGSEA. The CDR3 DNA is TGCAGCGTTGACAGGGGCCACTACAATGAGCAGTTCTTC. It yields the protein CSVDRGHYNEQFF.

The CDR3: CASSQQGINEKLFF. DNA of the CDR3: TGTGCCAGCAGCCAACAGGGGATAAATGAAAAACTGTTTTTT. The rearrangement links TRBV27 to TRBJ1-4, with 7 bases identical to TRBD1. V shed 6 bases, J shed 5 bases, and the junction held 6 bases outside the gene matches. Looked up from germline, CDR1 is MNHEY and CDR2 is SMNVEV (reference sequence). The CDR3 extends over 14 amino acids. Full variable domain (remainder filled in from reference TRBV27 and TRBJ1-4): EAQVTQNPRYLITVTGKKLTVTCSQNMNHEYMSWYRQDPGLGLRQIYYSMNVEVTDKGDVPEGYKVSRKEKRNFPLILESPSPNQTSLYFCASSQQGINEKLFFGSGTQLSVL.

Note on this clone: An end of the junction differs from the germline gene, which may be a read error. Other DNA variants within this sample encode the same CDR3. The V gene is TRBV27, the J gene TRBJ1-6; 8 nucleotides line up with TRBD1. Germline CDR1 MNHEY, CDR2 SMNVEV (reference sequence). This CDR3 has 14 residues. CDR3 amino acids: CASRRDRSNSPLHF. The CDR3 nucleotides read TGTGCCAGCAGACGGGACAGGAGTAATTCCCCCCTCCACTTT.

The CDR3 DNA reads TGTGCCATCAGTCTTGCGGGGGATAATTCACCCCTCCACTTT. As protein: CAISLAGDNSPLHF. This chain uses TRBV10-3 with TRBJ1-6; possible D gene TRBD1, 5 bases. Germline V gene data show CDR1 as ENHRY and CDR2 as SYGVKD. Trimming cost V 5 bases and J 5 bases, with 10 bases left between them. The CDR3 is made up of 14 amino acids.

This clone was observed once. The rearrangement links TRBV13 to TRBJ2-1; TRBD2 aligns across 9 bases. The V segment lost 3 bases and the J segment 7 bases; nucleotides outside the gene matches: 4. CDR3 length: 14 amino acids. Germline lookup yields CDR1 PRHDT and CDR2 FYEKMQ (reference sequence). Here the CDR3 reads CASSLRGGANEQFF. The CDR3 DNA reads as TGTGCCAGCAGCTTGCGCGGGGGGGCTAATGAGCAGTTCTTC.

Only one count was recorded for this clone. The chain combines TRBV5-1 with TRBJ2-1; 14 positions match TRBD2. With 3 bases clipped from V and 5 bases from J, the junction kept 7 bases outside the gene matches. This CDR3 comprises 17 residues. In germline, CDR1 is SGHRS, CDR2 YFSETQ. CDR3 residues: CASSWPGLAGEDNEQFF. The CDR3 DNA sequence: TGCGCCAGCAGCTGGCCGGGACTAGCGGGGGAGGACAATGAGCAGTTCTTC.